The 21 T cell receptor beta chains below were found in one sample sequenced in a study of low-dose radiotherapy and immunotherapy resistance in tumors. Gene-specific TRAV and TRBV primers were used for first-strand cDNA, covering alpha and beta chains. The authors ran 15 to 20 PCR cycles to amplify TCRs with a constant-region primer and V-primer adapter. One entry per CDR3 protein results from TCRdb running MiXCR on the reads. The sample contains under 20,000 distinct CDR3 sequences, less than 85% of which appear only once. These receptors originate from a human donor with advanced metastatic prostate, ovarian, gallbladder or colorectal cancer (not recorded which). This table probably holds off-target reads from a library built for another chain.

V usage is TRBV29-1 and J usage is TRBJ2-3; 7 positions match TRBD2. From germline, CDR1 is SQVTM and CDR2 ANQGSEA. CDR3 length: 13 residues. Losses at the gene ends were 3 bases for V and 4 bases for J; bases not matched to a gene: 4. The CDR3 DNA sequence: TGCAGCGTTGAGCTGGCGGGAGCAGATACGCAGTATTTT. Protein sequence: CSVELAGADTQYF.

The chain employs TRBV18 and TRBJ2-5; D is unresolved. Germline values: CDR1 KGHSH, CDR2 LQKENI. This CDR3 has 14 residues. Trimming stripped 0 bases from V and 4 bases from J, with 9 bases between. The CDR3 DNA sequence: TGTGCCAGCTCACCACCGGTATCCCCAGAGACCCAGTACTTC. Translated, it gives CASSPPVSPETQYF.

The genes are TRBV20-1 and TRBJ2-7; 10 nucleotides agree with TRBD2. Germline CDR1 is DFQATT and CDR2 is SNEGSKA (reference sequence). The CDR3 has 14 amino acids. V lost 4 bases and J lost 0; bases outside the gene matches: 3. The CDR3 reads CSANGLAASYEQYF. DNA for the CDR3: TGCAGTGCTAACGGACTAGCGGCCTCCTACGAGCAGTACTTC.

This clonotype is a singleton in its sample. The gene calls are TRBV29-1 and TRBJ1-2; 8 nucleotides match TRBD1. From germline, CDR1 is SQVTM and CDR2 ANQGSEA. The ends lost 2 bases at V and 6 bases at J; junction bases unmatched: 5. This CDR3 has 13 amino acids. Here the CDR3 DNA reads TGCAGCGTTGAAACCCGGACAGGGCATGGCTACACCTTC. Protein: CSVETRTGHGYTF.

CDR3 sequence (DNA): TGCGCCAGCAGCTTGGGGGTGACGGTGAACACCGGGGAGCTGTTTTTT. Translating gives CASSLGVTVNTGELFF. The genes are TRBV5-1 and TRBJ2-2; D uncertain. This CDR3 contains 16 residues. Trimming took 0 bases from V and 1 from J, leaving 10 bases between them. Germline V CDR1 and CDR2: SGHRS, YFSETQ.

The chain has TRBV7-2 and TRBJ2-3; 10 nucleotides agree with TRBD2. J was trimmed by 9 bases and V by 3 bases; bases with no gene match: 15. The CDR3 runs to 17 residues. The germline V gene has CDR1 SGHTA and CDR2 FQGNSA. The chain's CDR3 is CASSFLTGSGRDTTQYF. CDR3 bases: TGTGCCAGCAGCTTCCTCACAGGGAGCGGGAGGGACACAACGCAGTATTTT.

V usage is TRBV2 and J usage is TRBJ2-5; 12 bases are a match to TRBD2. CDR1 and CDR2 (germline): SNHLY, FYNNEI. The CDR3 is made up of 14 amino acids. The junction had 1 base not matched to a gene; V was cut back by 4 bases and J by 4 bases. The CDR3 DNA reads as TGTGCCAGCAGTGGGGGACTAGCGGGAGAGACCCAGTACTTC. Residues: CASSGGLAGETQYF.

The chain joins TRBV20-1 to TRBJ2-2; D uncertain. CDR1 and CDR2 from the germline V gene are DFQATT and SNEGSKA (reference sequence). The CDR3 runs to 12 residues. Trimming shortened V by 0 bases and J by 3 bases, and 2 bases separated the two germline ends. The CDR3 region has the DNA TGCAGTGCTAGAGACCACACCGGGGAGCTGTTTTTT. It is translated as CSARDHTGELFF.

CDR3 protein: CASSLGGGSTEAFF. The CDR3 DNA follows: TGTGCCAGCAGTCTAGGTGGCGGTAGTACTGAAGCTTTCTTT. The V and J genes are TRBV27 and TRBJ1-1; D gene uncertain. The CDR3 length is 14 residues. Trimming stripped 5 bases from V and 5 bases from J, with 15 bases between. The germline gives CDR1 MNHEY, CDR2 SMNVEV (reference sequence).

The chain couples TRBV10-3 to TRBJ2-3, with TRBD2 as a possible D gene (5 bases). V lost 2 bases and J lost 5, with 5 bases in between. CDR1 is ENHRY and CDR2 is SYGVKD in the germline V gene. The CDR3 runs to 12 residues. CDR3 nucleotides: TGTGCCATCAGTGAGGGGAGAGATACGCAGTATTTT. Protein: CAISEGRDTQYF.

This rearrangement joins TRBV3-1 to TRBJ2-3; D unresolved. The CDR3 is made up of 15 amino acids. Germline V gene data show CDR1 as LGHDT and CDR2 as YNNKEL (reference sequence). V lost 2 bases, J lost 2 bases, and 11 bases lay in between. The CDR3 loop reads CASSQQLIPTDTQYF. For the CDR3, the DNA is TGTGCCAGCAGCCAACAGCTTATCCCCACAGATACGCAGTATTTT.

The chain uses TRBV6-1 and TRBJ1-5, with D uncertain. Germline assignment: CDR1 MNHNS and CDR2 SASEGT. CDR3 length: 13 residues. The V end lost 6 bases, the J end lost 3 bases, and 9 bases lay between the germline ends. The CDR3 loop is CASRRDINQPQHF. CDR3 sequence (DNA): TGTGCCAGCAGACGCGACATCAATCAGCCCCAGCATTTT.

This clonotype was found once. The rearrangement uses TRBV6-6 and TRBJ2-7; D unclear. Trimming removed 7 bases at V and 3 bases at J, with 4 bases between. Germline CDR1 and CDR2: MNHNY and SVGAGI (reference sequence). The CDR3 contains 10 residues. This CDR3 reads CASNNYEQYF. The CDR3 DNA reads as TGTGCCAGCAACAACTACGAGCAGTACTTC.

This clonotype was counted between two and nine times. The V gene is TRBV9, the J gene TRBJ1-6; unclear D gene. The CDR3 sequence is 13 residues long. Germline V gives CDR1 SGDLS, CDR2 YYNGEE. V was trimmed by 0 bases and J by 8 bases, leaving 6 bases between them. Here the CDR3 reads CASSVGRDSPLHF. The CDR3, as DNA: TGTGCCAGCAGCGTAGGAAGGGATTCACCCCTCCACTTT.

The chain employs TRBV27 and TRBJ2-7; D is possibly TRBD2 (6 bases). The CDR3 is 14 amino acids. V shed 3 bases and J shed 6 bases, with 15 bases lying between them. Germline CDR1 reads MNHEY; CDR2 reads SMNVEV (reference sequence). CDR3 loop: CASSFGPGEIEQYF. CDR3 bases: TGTGCCAGCAGTTTTGGACCGGGGGAGATCGAGCAGTACTTC.

CDR3 nucleotide sequence: TGTGCCAGCAGTGAAGCGGCGCGGATAAATGAGCAGTTCTTC. It is translated as CASSEAARINEQFF. V is TRBV2 and J is TRBJ2-1; D ambiguous. V was clipped by 0 bases and J by 7 bases, with 10 bases between them. Germline values: CDR1 SNHLY, CDR2 FYNNEI. The length of the CDR3 is 14 residues.

The chain carries TRBV4-3 and TRBJ2-1, with a tentative D call TRBD2 (6 bases). This CDR3 spans 13 amino acids. Looked up from germline, CDR1 is LGHNA and CDR2 is YSLEER. V gave up 0 bases and J gave up 7 bases, with 7 bases separating them. The CDR3 sequence is CASSQERGNEQFF. In nucleotides, the CDR3 is TGCGCCAGCAGCCAAGAACGGGGGAATGAGCAGTTCTTC.

The chain has TRBV5-1 and TRBJ2-1; the match to TRBD2 covers 8 bases. Trimming cost V 3 bases and J 4 bases; bases outside gene matches: 6. The CDR3 has 15 amino acids. CDR1 SGHRS and CDR2 YFSETQ come from the germline V gene. CDR3 residues: CASSSGIAGYNEQFF. The CDR3 DNA follows: TGCGCCAGCAGCTCCGGGATAGCGGGATACAATGAGCAGTTCTTC. Supplemented by reference TRBV5-1 and TRBJ2-1, the full variable domain reads KAGVTQTPRYLIKTRGQQVTLSCSPISGHRSVSWYQQTPGQGLQFLFEYFSETQRNKGNFPGRFSGRQFSNSRSEMNVSTLELGDSALYLCASSSGIAGYNEQFFGPGTRLTVL.

This clonotype was counted a few times. The genes are TRBV27 and TRBJ2-1, with TRBD2 identical over 9 bases. Losses at the gene ends were 2 bases for V and 3 bases for J; bases not matched to a gene: 8. Germline CDR1 reads MNHEY; CDR2 reads SMNVEV (reference sequence). CDR3 length: 17 amino acids. The CDR3 loop is CASSLNPLRGGYNEQFF. The CDR3 DNA is TGTGCCAGCAGTTTAAACCCCCTGCGGGGGGGCTACAATGAGCAGTTCTTC.

The DNA of the CDR3 is TGTGCCAGCAGTTTATGGAACGATCAGCCCCAGCATTTT. Amino acid sequence: CASSLWNDQPQHF. The rearrangement links TRBV28 to TRBJ1-5; D is unclear. The CDR3 is 13 amino acids. V dropped 0 bases and J dropped 5 bases, with 5 bases sitting between them. CDR1 MDHEN and CDR2 SYDVKM come from the germline V gene.

The CDR3 reads CASSLLGTDGYTF. DNA of the CDR3: TGTGCCAGCAGCTTATTGGGGACAGATGGCTACACCTTC. The chain has TRBV7-9 and TRBJ1-2, with TRBD1 matching 7 bases. In germline, CDR1 is SEHNR, CDR2 FQNEAQ (reference sequence). The junction had 3 bases not matched to a gene; V was cut back by 2 bases and J by 6 bases. The CDR3 runs to 13 residues. Combining the CDR3 with reference TRBV7-9 and TRBJ1-2 gives the whole variable domain DTGVSQNPRHKITKRGQNVTFRCDPISEHNRLYWYRQTLGQGPEFLTYFQNEAQLEKSRLLSDRFSAERPKGSFSTLEIQRTEQGDSAMYLCASSLLGTDGYTFGSGTRLTVV.